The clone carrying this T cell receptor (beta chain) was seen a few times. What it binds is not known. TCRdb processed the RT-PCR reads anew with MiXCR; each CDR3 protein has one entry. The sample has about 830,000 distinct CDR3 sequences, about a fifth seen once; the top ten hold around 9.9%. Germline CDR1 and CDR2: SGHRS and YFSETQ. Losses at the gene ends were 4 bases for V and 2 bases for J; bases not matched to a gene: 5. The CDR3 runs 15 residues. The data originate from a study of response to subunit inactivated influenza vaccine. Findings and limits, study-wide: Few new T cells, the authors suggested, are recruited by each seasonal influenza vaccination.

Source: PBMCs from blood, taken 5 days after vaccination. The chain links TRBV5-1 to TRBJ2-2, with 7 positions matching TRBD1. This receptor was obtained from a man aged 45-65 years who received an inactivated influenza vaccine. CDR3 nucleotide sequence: TGCGCCAGCAGCCAGGGACAGCCAAACACCGGGGAGCTGTTTTTT. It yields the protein CASSQGQPNTGELFF.